Listed here are 26 T cell receptor beta chains from one sample, sequenced in a study of blood T cell repertoires in COVID-19. This table comes from immunoSEQ multiplex PCR, and its TCRdb copy is limited to in-frame clones, with some not included. The sample has some 170,000 clones; 81% are singletons. The sample taken for sequencing was peripheral blood. Source of these receptors: a woman between 35 and 50 years old with COVID-19, enrolled during active disease.

V is TRBV21-1 and J is TRBJ2-7; the tabulated D call, TRBD1, remains unverified against the DNA. TRBV21-1 is listed as a pseudogene. CDR3 length: 15 residues. The CDR3 nucleotides are TGTGCCAGCAGCCCAAAGTTGGACAGGGGGGGAGAGCAGTACGTC. Translated, it gives CASSPKLDRGGEQYV.

The rearrangement links TRBV30 to TRBJ2-7; 7 nucleotides match TRBD1. This CDR3 region has 11 residues. With 4 bases clipped from V and 6 bases from J, the junction kept 3 bases outside the gene matches. CDR1 and CDR2 from the germline V gene are GTSNPN and SVGIG (reference sequence). CDR3 amino acids: CAWKAGGEQYF. The CDR3 DNA sequence: TGTGCCTGGAAGGCAGGGGGCGAGCAGTACTTC.

This rearrangement joins TRBV7-6 to TRBJ2-5, with 8 bases lining up with TRBD1. The CDR3 has 14 residues. V lost 5 bases and J lost 5; bases outside the gene matches: 7. Per germline, CDR1 SGHVS and CDR2 FNYEAQ. In DNA form, the CDR3 reads TGTGCCAGCAGCGTACAGGGGGTTGGGGAGACCCAGTACTTC. Translated: CASSVQGVGETQYF. Based on the CDR3 plus reference TRBV7-6 and TRBJ2-5, the full variable domain is GAGVSQSPRYKVTKRGQDVALRCDPISGHVSLYWYRQALGQGPEFLTYFNYEAQQDKSGLPNDRFSAERPEGSISTLTIQRTEQRDSAMYRCASSVQGVGETQYFGPGTRLLVL.

In its sample, this clone was seen a few times. The V call is TRBV6-5, the J call TRBJ2-1; 7 nucleotides match TRBD2. From germline, CDR1 is MNHEY and CDR2 SVGAGI. CDR3 length equals 14 residues. The trim removed 4 bases at V and 5 bases at J, leaving 5 bases unmatched. CDR3 nucleotide sequence: TGTGCCAGCAGTTCAAGCGGGGCCCACAATGAGCAGTTCTTC. Protein: CASSSSGAHNEQFF.

This rearrangement joins TRBV2 to TRBJ2-7; 12 bases are a match to TRBD1. This CDR3 spans 15 amino acids. Losses at the gene ends were 6 bases for V and 1 base for J; bases not matched to a gene: 4. Per germline, CDR1 SNHLY and CDR2 FYNNEI. The CDR3 here is CASRPGQGASYEQYF. The CDR3 region has the DNA TGTGCCAGCAGGCCGGGACAGGGGGCTTCCTACGAGCAGTACTTC.

The chain combines TRBV5-4 with TRBJ1-1; no firm D call. The CDR3 totals 14 residues. Between the trimmed V and J ends, which lost 0 bases and 5 bases, there was a span of 11 bases. Germline V gene data show CDR1 as SGHNT and CDR2 as YYREEE (reference sequence). The CDR3 region has the DNA TGTGCCAGCAGCTTGGGAATCGGGGATACTGAAGCTTTCTTT. Its translation is CASSLGIGDTEAFF.

The chain carries TRBV3-1 (or the pseudogene TRBV3-2) and TRBJ2-5, with 7 bases identical to TRBD1. Germline V CDR1 and CDR2: LGHDT, YNNKEL (reference sequence). The CDR3 is made up of 15 amino acids. J was trimmed by 5 bases and V by 4 bases; bases with no gene match: 10. CDR3 region: CASSLAGGGRETQYF. As DNA, the CDR3 is TGTGCCAGCAGCCTGGCAGGGGGTGGCAGGGAGACCCAGTACTTC.

The CDR3, as DNA: TGTGCCAGCAGACCCCAGACAGGGCGGAGCCCGGAGACCCAGTACTTC. Amino acids: CASRPQTGRSPETQYF. The chain couples TRBV28 to TRBJ2-5; 7 bases line up with TRBD1. CDR1 and CDR2 from the germline V gene are MDHEN and SYDVKM. CDR3 length: 16 residues. The junction had 15 bases not matched to a gene; V was cut back by 6 bases and J by 5 bases.

This chain uses TRBV11-3 with TRBJ2-1; possibly TRBD2 for D (6 bases). V dropped 0 bases and J dropped 6 bases, with 12 bases sitting between them. The CDR3 spans 15 residues. CDR1 and CDR2 (germline): SGHNT, YENEEA. The DNA of the CDR3 is TGTGCCAGCAGCTTAGAGGGGGGTGGGACCAATGAGCAGTTCTTC. Its translation: CASSLEGGGTNEQFF.

The V and J genes are TRBV15 and TRBJ1-4; D not certain. Germline V gene sequence: CDR1 LNHNV, CDR2 YYDKDF (reference sequence). V was clipped by 2 bases and J by 0 bases, with 4 bases between them. This CDR3 has 14 residues. The CDR3 loop is CATSRYATNEKLFF. The DNA for the CDR3 is TGTGCCACCAGCAGATATGCAACTAATGAAAAACTGTTTTTT.

The CDR3 DNA reads as TGTGCCAGCAGCCCTAGGACAGCCTCTGTTTCACCCCTCCACTTT. As protein: CASSPRTASVSPLHF. V gene TRBV7-9 combines with J gene TRBJ1-6, with D perhaps TRBD1 (6 bases). The V and J ends lost 5 bases and 9 bases respectively, with 17 bases between them. Per germline, CDR1 SEHNR and CDR2 FQNEAQ (reference sequence). CDR3 length: 15 amino acids.

V and J are TRBV30 and TRBJ1-2; no clear D. The CDR3 has 13 residues. The V gene lost 5 bases and the J gene lost 1 base, with 11 bases spanning the gap. Germline assignment: CDR1 GTSNPN and CDR2 SVGIG (reference sequence). The CDR3 nucleotides are TGTGCCTGGTCTCTAGGAATTAACTATGGCTACACCTTC. Protein: CAWSLGINYGYTF.

The chain recombines TRBV7-2 with TRBJ1-2; D perhaps matches TRBD1 (5 bases). The CDR3 extends over 14 amino acids. Trimming shortened V by 2 bases and J by 8 bases, and 15 bases separated the two germline ends. Per germline, CDR1 SGHTA and CDR2 FQGNSA. This CDR3 reads CASSLISGGRGYTF. As DNA, the CDR3 is TGTGCCAGCAGCTTAATCTCGGGGGGTAGAGGCTACACCTTC. The full variable domain, completed using reference TRBV7-2 and TRBJ1-2, is GAGVSQSPSNKVTEKGKDVELRCDPISGHTALYWYRQSLGQGLEFLIYFQGNSAPDKSGLPSDRFSAERTGGSVSTLTIQRTQQEDSAVYLCASSLISGGRGYTFGSGTRLTVV.

The gene calls are TRBV19 and TRBJ2-3, with 14 bases identical to TRBD2. V lost 5 bases to trimming and J lost 4 bases; unmatched junction nucleotides: 5. Germline V CDR1 and CDR2: LNHDA, SQIVND (reference sequence). The CDR3 is made up of 16 amino acids. The CDR3 sequence: CASSPPGLAGADTQYF. DNA for the CDR3: TGTGCCAGTAGTCCCCCGGGACTAGCGGGGGCAGATACGCAGTATTTT.

The chain uses TRBV10-1 and TRBJ2-2; maybe TRBD2 (7 bases). V was cut by 5 bases and J by 5 bases, with 15 bases left in between. The germline V gene encodes CDR1 WNHNN and CDR2 SYGVQD (reference sequence). The CDR3 length is 15 residues. CDR3 in DNA: TGCGCCAGCAGTCCTACAGGGAGGGGGACCGGGGAGCTGTTTTTT. Translation gives CASSPTGRGTGELFF.

DNA for the CDR3: TGTGCCTGGAGTCCGCTAGATTACAATGAGCAGTTCTTC. Translated: CAWSPLDYNEQFF. This chain joins TRBV30 and TRBJ2-1, with D hard to call. V was clipped by 2 bases and J by 4 bases, with 9 bases between them. The CDR3 sequence is 13 residues long. CDR1 is GTSNPN, CDR2 SVGIG, per germline (reference sequence).

CDR3 residues: CASSEGQGIYQPQHF. DNA for the CDR3: TGCGCCAGCAGTGAGGGGCAGGGAATTTATCAGCCCCAGCATTTT. This chain joins TRBV10-2 and TRBJ1-5; D might be TRBD1 (5 bases). The V gene lost 2 bases and the J gene lost 5 bases, with 13 bases spanning the gap. Germline V lookup: CDR1 WSHSY, CDR2 SAAADI. The CDR3 totals 15 residues.

The DNA of the CDR3 is TGCAGCGTTCCGGGACAGGGTGATGAAGCTTTCTTT. It yields the protein CSVPGQGDEAFF. The V call is TRBV29-1, the J call TRBJ1-1; 9 bases agree with TRBD1. Germline values: CDR1 SQVTM, CDR2 ANQGSEA. V was pared by 5 bases and J by 7 bases, with 5 bases of the junction left unmatched. This CDR3 has 12 residues.

The chain couples TRBV5-4 to TRBJ2-1, with 11 bases lining up with TRBD2. The CDR3 totals 15 residues. Germline CDR1 reads SGHNT; CDR2 reads YYREEE (reference sequence). Trimming took 4 bases from V and 9 from J; bases not matched to a gene: 9. The CDR3 DNA reads as TGTGCCAGCAGCCGCTGGCTAGCGGGGGGTTTTGAGCAGTTCTTC. Translated, it gives CASSRWLAGGFEQFF.

The chain carries TRBV7-9 and TRBJ2-3, with 9 bases identical to TRBD2. The J segment lost 6 bases and the V segment lost 3 bases, leaving 7 bases of the junction unmatched. Per the germline V gene, CDR1 is SEHNR and CDR2 is FQNEAQ (reference sequence). The length of the CDR3 is 15 residues. CDR3 in DNA: TGTGCCAGCAGCTTTAGCGGGAGAGTGGCGGATACGCAGTATTTT. It is translated as CASSFSGRVADTQYF.

This clone came up once. The CDR3 sequence: CASSFRGKEEQFF. In DNA, the CDR3 is TGTGCCAGCAGCTTTCGGGGAAAGGAGGAGCAGTTCTTC. The chain joins TRBV9 to TRBJ2-1; the D gene is possibly TRBD2 (5 bases). With 4 bases removed from V and 10 bases from J, the gap between germline ends came to 15 bases. Looked up from germline, CDR1 is SGDLS and CDR2 is YYNGEE. The CDR3 has 13 residues.

This sequence joins TRBV28 and TRBJ1-2; D unresolved. Germline V gene data show CDR1 as MDHEN and CDR2 as SYDVKM. Trimming left V 4 bases short and J 1 base short, with 7 bases between. This CDR3 region has 13 residues. The CDR3 protein is CASSSTVNYGYTF. The CDR3, as DNA: TGTGCCAGCAGTTCTACAGTTAACTATGGCTACACCTTC.

V gene TRBV4-1 combines with J gene TRBJ1-6, with D tentatively TRBD1 (5 bases). V lost 0 bases to trimming and J lost 7 bases, with 13 bases between them. Germline V gene data show CDR1 as MGHRA and CDR2 as YSYEKL. The CDR3 totals 16 residues. The CDR3: CASSQDPWGRNSPLHF. DNA of the CDR3: TGCGCCAGCAGCCAAGATCCGTGGGGGAGGAATTCACCCCTCCACTTT.

The chain recombines TRBV7-9 with TRBJ2-3; 11 bases map to TRBD2. This CDR3 comprises 16 residues. Germline loops: CDR1 SEHNR, CDR2 FQNEAQ (reference sequence). Unmatched junction bases numbered 6, after V lost 2 bases and J lost 5 bases. As DNA, the CDR3 is TGTGCCAGCAGCTTAATTAGCGGGAGGGAGGGAGATACGCAGTATTTT. Translation gives CASSLISGREGDTQYF.

The gene calls are TRBV6-2 or TRBV6-3 and TRBJ2-3; D may be TRBD2 (5 bases). CDR1 and CDR2 from the germline V gene are MNHEY and SVGEGT. This CDR3 region has 16 residues. V gave up 0 bases and J gave up 2 bases, with 12 bases separating them. CDR3 in amino acids: CASSYSVARVTDTQYF. In nucleotides, the CDR3 is TGTGCCAGCAGTTACTCGGTGGCGAGGGTCACAGATACGCAGTATTTT.

The chain joins TRBV29-1 to TRBJ2-1, with 8 nucleotides matching TRBD2. CDR3 size: 14 residues. V shed 7 bases, J shed 3 bases, and the junction held 8 bases outside the gene matches. Germline CDR1 and CDR2: SQVTM and ANQGSEA. This chain's CDR3 is CSAAGGLVYNEQFF. CDR3 nucleotide sequence: TGCAGCGCCGCGGGGGGACTTGTCTACAATGAGCAGTTCTTC.